Shown below are 8 T cell receptor beta chains from a single sample sequenced in a study of beta chain features in type 1 diabetes. Broader study findings: Moderately but significantly shorter TCRB CDR3s were found in Type 1 diabetes patients in all four CD4+ subsets.

Antigens for these TCRs are unknown. The investigators reverse transcribed all of the isolated RNA, so they sequenced expressed TCRB transcripts. Produced via immunoSEQ multiplex PCR; TCRdb's table is partial and in-frame only. Altogether 300,000 to 350,000 clones are present, 9.3% being singletons, with the ten largest covering 0.95% to 1.1%. Material: central memory CD4+ T cells from blood. These receptors came from a man younger than 45 with type 1 diabetes.

The V call is TRBV5-1, the J call TRBJ1-2; no firm D call. There are 12 residues in the CDR3. CDR1 is SGHRS, CDR2 YFSETQ, per germline. Trimming took off 7 bases at V and 0 bases at J, with 7 bases between the two ends. The CDR3 sequence: CASGDSNYGYTF. The CDR3 DNA reads TGCGCCAGCGGGGATTCTAACTATGGCTACACCTTC.

Concerning this clone: Other DNA sequences in this specimen translate into the identical CDR3. This sequence joins TRBV29-1 and TRBJ2-7; TRBD1 matches 10 bases. Looked up from germline, CDR1 is SQVTM and CDR2 is ANQGSEA. The CDR3 runs to 14 residues. CDR3 region: CSALGQGESYEQYF. In nucleotides, the CDR3 is TGCAGTGCGCTCGGACAGGGGGAGTCGTACGAGCAGTACTTC.

This clone was seen at least ten times. This chain links TRBV23-1 with TRBJ1-5, with D possibly TRBD1 on 6 matching bases. TRBV23-1 is an ORF for which the function is uncertain. V lost 4 bases to trimming and J lost 5 bases, with 15 bases between them. The length of the CDR3 is 15 residues. CDR3 sequence (DNA): TGCGCCAGCAGTCGGGGGCTGAAGAGAGATCAGCCCCAGCATTTT. Amino acids: CASSRGLKRDQPQHF.

The chain couples TRBV25-1 to TRBJ2-5; D possibly matches TRBD1 or TRBD2 (5 bases each). The CDR3 has 18 residues. Germline CDR1 MGHDK, CDR2 SYGVNS. V gave up 3 bases and J gave up 1 base, with 21 bases separating them. CDR3 bases: TGTGCCAGCAGTGATCCCGGGACGGCCGGGTCGCGCCAAGAGACCCAGTACTTC. It codes for CASSDPGTAGSRQETQYF.

This clone was counted a few times. The CDR3 loop reads CASSADSLRSYEQYF. In DNA form, the CDR3 reads TGTGCCAGCAGTGCGGACAGCCTGAGATCCTACGAGCAGTACTTC. The rearrangement links TRBV25-1 to TRBJ2-7; perhaps TRBD1 as D (6 bases). Germline CDR1 and CDR2: MGHDK and SYGVNS. Trimming left V 4 bases short and J 1 base short, with 14 bases between. The CDR3 loop spans 15 amino acids.

This rearrangement joins TRBV7-9 to TRBJ2-3; D remains unclear. V was shortened by 7 bases and J by 3 bases, with 11 bases between the two germline ends. Germline CDR1 SEHNR, CDR2 FQNEAQ (reference sequence). CDR3 length: 13 amino acids. As DNA, the CDR3 is TGTGCCAGCACAACGATAGGGACAGATACGCAGTATTTT. Translation gives CASTTIGTDTQYF.

This chain links TRBV19 with TRBJ2-7; weak D call: TRBD1 (5 bases). V was pared by 5 bases and J by 0 bases, with 14 bases between. Germline V gene lookup returns CDR1 LNHDA and CDR2 SQIVND (reference sequence). The CDR3 has 15 residues. The CDR3 region is CASSPQGLVSYEQYF. In DNA form, the CDR3 reads TGTGCCAGTAGTCCTCAGGGATTGGTCTCCTACGAGCAGTACTTC.

This clone was seen more than once but under ten times. This chain joins TRBV30 and TRBJ1-1, with D hard to call. CDR3 length: 14 residues. Between the trimmed V and J ends, which lost 3 bases and 1 base, there was a span of 12 bases. Germline V CDR1 and CDR2: GTSNPN, SVGIG (reference sequence). The DNA of the CDR3 is TGTGCCTGGAGACACCCCGGCTCGAACACTGAAGCTTTCTTT. Its protein is CAWRHPGSNTEAFF.